The 6 T cell receptor beta chains given below trace back to one sample, sequenced in a study of cytomegalovirus exposure and HLA in healthy donors. PCR primers comprised 60 Vbeta and 13 Jbeta primers. The data were produced by immunoSEQ multiplex PCR, yet TCRdb's version contains in-frame clones alone and is incomplete. The sample yields roughly 93,000 clones, roughly four fifths seen once. Material for sequencing was PBMCs. These receptors all come from a young man in good health and CMV-seronegative.

The genes are TRBV9 and TRBJ1-2; D is unresolved. CDR3 length: 15 amino acids. The germline V gene encodes CDR1 SGDLS and CDR2 YYNGEE. Trimming left V 0 bases short and J 2 bases short, with 11 bases between. CDR3 sequence reads: CASSVEAARNYGYTF. In DNA form, the CDR3 reads TGTGCCAGCAGCGTAGAGGCAGCCAGGAACTATGGCTACACCTTC.

The chain has TRBV6-5 and TRBJ2-1, with 9 bases that match TRBD1. Germline values: CDR1 MNHEY, CDR2 SVGAGI. With V trimmed by 5 bases and J by 9 bases, 11 bases remained unmatched. The CDR3 loop spans 15 amino acids. The CDR3 DNA reads TGTGCCAGCAGTACCCTTGGACAGGGGAAGGTTGAGCAGTTCTTC. It codes for CASSTLGQGKVEQFF.

The chain couples TRBV14 to TRBJ1-2, with 7 bases identical to TRBD1. The length of the CDR3 is 14 residues. Trimming removed 2 bases from V and 4 bases from J; junction bases left unmatched: 4. The germline CDR1 and CDR2 sequences are SGHDN and FVKESK. CDR3 residues: CASSQITGVYGYTF. DNA for the CDR3: TGTGCCAGCAGCCAAATAACAGGGGTCTATGGCTACACCTTC.

The V and J genes are TRBV5-1 and TRBJ2-6; D call uncertain. Germline V gene sequence: CDR1 SGHRS, CDR2 YFSETQ. V lost 3 bases and J lost 0, with 13 bases in between. The CDR3 consists of 17 residues. The CDR3 DNA follows: TGCGCCAGCAGCTCCTACCAAAGCTCCTCTGGGGCCAACGTCCTGACTTTC. Residues: CASSSYQSSSGANVLTF.

This chain links TRBV27 with TRBJ2-1, with 10 bases matching TRBD1. The CDR3 is 14 amino acids. The V segment lost 5 bases and the J segment 7 bases; nucleotides outside the gene matches: 5. Germline V gives CDR1 MNHEY, CDR2 SMNVEV (reference sequence). The CDR3 DNA reads TGTGCCAGCAGTACCGCGGGACAGGGGAATGAGCAGTTCTTC. As protein: CASSTAGQGNEQFF.

The chain combines TRBV5-4 with TRBJ2-1; 7 positions match TRBD1. Germline-derived CDR1 and CDR2 are SGHNT and YYREEE (reference sequence). J gave up 4 bases and V 4 bases, and 8 bases lay outside the gene matches. The CDR3 sequence is 15 residues long. CDR3 nucleotide sequence: TGTGCCAGCAGCCCCCGGGACAGACAATACAATGAGCAGTTCTTC. Translation: CASSPRDRQYNEQFF.